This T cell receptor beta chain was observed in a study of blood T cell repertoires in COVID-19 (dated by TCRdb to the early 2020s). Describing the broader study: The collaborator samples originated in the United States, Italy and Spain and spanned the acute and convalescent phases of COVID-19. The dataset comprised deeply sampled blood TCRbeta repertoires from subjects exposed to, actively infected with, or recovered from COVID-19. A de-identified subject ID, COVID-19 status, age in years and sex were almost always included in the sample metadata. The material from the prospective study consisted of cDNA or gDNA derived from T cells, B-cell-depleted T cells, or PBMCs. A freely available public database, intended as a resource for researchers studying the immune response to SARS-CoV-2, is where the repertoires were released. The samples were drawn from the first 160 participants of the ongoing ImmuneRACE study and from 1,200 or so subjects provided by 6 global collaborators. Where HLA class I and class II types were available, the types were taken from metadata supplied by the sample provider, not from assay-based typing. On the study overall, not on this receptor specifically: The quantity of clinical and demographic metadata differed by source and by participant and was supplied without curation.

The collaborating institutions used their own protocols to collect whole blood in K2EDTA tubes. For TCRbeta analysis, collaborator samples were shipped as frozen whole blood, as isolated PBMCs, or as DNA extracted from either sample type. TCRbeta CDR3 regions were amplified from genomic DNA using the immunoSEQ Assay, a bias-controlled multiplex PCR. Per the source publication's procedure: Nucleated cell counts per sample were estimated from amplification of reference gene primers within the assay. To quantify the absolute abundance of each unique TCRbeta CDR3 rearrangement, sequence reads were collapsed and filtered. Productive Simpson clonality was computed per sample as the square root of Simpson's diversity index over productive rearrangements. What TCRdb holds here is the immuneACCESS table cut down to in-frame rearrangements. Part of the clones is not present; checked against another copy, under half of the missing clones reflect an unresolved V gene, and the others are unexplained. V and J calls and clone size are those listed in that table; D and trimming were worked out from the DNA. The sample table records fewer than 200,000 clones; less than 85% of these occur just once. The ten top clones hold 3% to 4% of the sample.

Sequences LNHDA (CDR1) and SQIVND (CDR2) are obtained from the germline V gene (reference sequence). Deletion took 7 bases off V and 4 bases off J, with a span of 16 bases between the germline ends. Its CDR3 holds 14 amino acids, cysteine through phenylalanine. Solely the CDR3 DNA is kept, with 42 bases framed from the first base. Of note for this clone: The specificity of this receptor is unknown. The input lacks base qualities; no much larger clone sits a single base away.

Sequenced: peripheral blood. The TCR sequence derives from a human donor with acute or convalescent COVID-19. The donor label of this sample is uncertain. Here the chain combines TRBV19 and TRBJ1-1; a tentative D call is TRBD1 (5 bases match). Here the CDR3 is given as CASIRFGGGTEAFF. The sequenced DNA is TGTGCCAGTATAAGGTTCGGCGGGGGCACTGAAGCTTTCTTT.